This T cell receptor beta chain was sequenced in a study of T cell responses to AZD1222 COVID-19 vaccine. Notes on the study in general: Most donors were white British, females outnumbered males, and clonal diversity was possibly underestimated. Compared with day 0, the breadth and depth of the Spike-specific TCR repertoire rose significantly after two doses of AZD1222. Scientists sampled the repertoires only once the peak T cell response had passed.

The table came from immunoSEQ multiplex PCR; TCRdb's copy has only in-frame clones and leaves some out. The table has some 70,000 clones, 65% to 90% seen once. Losses at the gene ends were 0 bases for V and 8 bases for J; bases not matched to a gene: 8. The CDR3 loop spans 16 amino acids. Germline loops: CDR1 SGHAT, CDR2 FQNNGV. Regarding this clone: Its antigen remains unknown.

This specimen consisted of peripheral blood, obtained on day 0 of AZD1222 vaccination. This receptor was obtained from an adult in good health. The chain employs TRBV11-2 and TRBJ1-4, with TRBD1 identical over 8 bases. CDR3 DNA: TGTGCCAGCAGCTTAGATCGGTCAGGGGGCCGAGAAAAACTGTTTTTT. Its translation is CASSLDRSGGREKLFF. The full variable domain, completed using reference TRBV11-2 and TRBJ1-4, is EAGVAQSPRYKIIEKRQSVAFWCNPISGHATLYWYQQILGQGPKLLIQFQNNGVVDDSQLPKDRFSAERLKGVDSTLKIQPAKLEDSAVYLCASSLDRSGGREKLFFGSGTQLSVL.